The 25 T cell receptor beta chains below all came from one sample that was sequenced in a study of identical twins. TCRdb reanalysed the 5' RACE reads using MiXCR and keeps one entry per CDR3 protein. The table lists roughly 250,000 distinct CDR3 sequences, 11% to 15% of them singletons. Sequenced: memory (CD45RO+) T cells sorted from blood. The receptors shown here come from a woman in her late teens or twenties in good health.

CDR3: CASIDRAHVDTQYF. The CDR3 coding sequence is TGTGCCAGCATAGATCGAGCCCACGTCGATACGCAGTATTTT. The rearrangement joins TRBV12-3 or TRBV12-4 to TRBJ2-3; D unclear. Trimming took off 7 bases at V and 6 bases at J, with 17 bases between the two ends. This CDR3 is built from 14 residues.

The rearrangement uses TRBV5-1 and TRBJ2-5, with 10 bases matching TRBD1. CDR1 SGHRS and CDR2 YFSETQ come from the germline V gene. The CDR3 runs 15 residues. Trimming removed 5 bases from V and 2 bases from J; junction bases left unmatched: 6. In nucleotides, the CDR3 is TGCGCCAGCAGAGCCGGGACAGGGGCACAAGAGACCCAGTACTTC. Its protein product is CASRAGTGAQETQYF. Full variable domain (missing parts from reference TRBV5-1 and TRBJ2-5): KAGVTQTPRYLIKTRGQQVTLSCSPISGHRSVSWYQQTPGQGLQFLFEYFSETQRNKGNFPGRFSGRQFSNSRSEMNVSTLELGDSALYLCASRAGTGAQETQYFGPGTRLLVL.

The CDR3 DNA reads as TGCAGTGCTTCCGGGACTAGCGGGAATCATGAGCAGTTCTTC. Translation: CSASGTSGNHEQFF. V is TRBV20-1 and J is TRBJ2-1, with 13 bases fitting TRBD2. Per the germline V gene, CDR1 is DFQATT and CDR2 is SNEGSKA (reference sequence). This CDR3 has 14 amino acids. V shed 5 bases and J 8 bases; nucleotides not matched to a gene: 6.

There are many counts of this clonotype. The chain employs TRBV12-3 or TRBV12-4 and TRBJ2-7; perhaps TRBD1 as D (6 bases). This CDR3 has 14 residues. The V gene lost 2 bases and the J gene lost 5 bases, with 13 bases spanning the gap. CDR3 sequence: CASSLQGGKNEQYF. CDR3 DNA sequence: TGTGCCAGCAGTTTACAAGGGGGAAAGAACGAGCAGTACTTC.

This chain links TRBV5-1 with TRBJ1-1; TRBD1 is a possible D gene (6 bases). The germline V gene encodes CDR1 SGHRS and CDR2 YFSETQ. The V gene lost 7 bases and the J gene lost 1 base, with 17 bases spanning the gap. CDR3 length: 15 residues. CDR3 loop: CASHTNLGQNTEAFF. The CDR3 DNA reads as TGCGCCAGCCATACAAACTTGGGACAGAACACTGAAGCTTTCTTT. Full variable domain (remainder filled in from reference TRBV5-1 and TRBJ1-1): KAGVTQTPRYLIKTRGQQVTLSCSPISGHRSVSWYQQTPGQGLQFLFEYFSETQRNKGNFPGRFSGRQFSNSRSEMNVSTLELGDSALYLCASHTNLGQNTEAFFGQGTRLTVV.

The rearrangement links TRBV28 to TRBJ2-2; the D is unclear. Looked up from germline, CDR1 is MDHEN and CDR2 is SYDVKM. Trimming took off 4 bases at V and 4 bases at J, with 10 bases between the two ends. This CDR3 has 14 amino acids. The CDR3 nucleotides read TGTGCCAGCAGTTCTGCGACACCCACCGGGGAGCTGTTTTTT. Residues: CASSSATPTGELFF.

V and J are TRBV6-2 or TRBV6-3 and TRBJ2-2, with D uncertain. The CDR3 runs 14 residues. The V and J ends lost 5 bases and 6 bases respectively, with 13 bases between them. The germline V gene has CDR1 MNHEY and CDR2 SVGEGT. The CDR3 bases are TGTGCCAGCAGTGGCGCCTTAGGGCCCGGGGAGCTGTTTTTT. Translated: CASSGALGPGELFF.

This clonotype was seen only a few times. V is TRBV27 and J is TRBJ2-1; a possible D gene is TRBD2 (6 bases). This CDR3 spans 11 amino acids. Germline V CDR1 and CDR2: MNHEY, SMNVEV (reference sequence). V lost 5 bases, J lost 16 bases, and 15 bases lay in between. The CDR3 nucleotides read TGTGCCAGCAGTAGGGACTCCACCCCTTTCTTC. Protein product: CASSRDSTPFF.

This clonotype occurred a few times. The V gene is TRBV4-3, the J gene TRBJ1-2; unclear D gene. V lost 0 bases to trimming and J lost 1 base, with 6 bases between them. Germline CDR1 LGHNA, CDR2 YSLEER. The CDR3 length is 14 residues. CDR3: CASSQESRNYGYTF. The CDR3, as DNA: TGCGCCAGCAGCCAAGAGAGCCGTAACTATGGCTACACCTTC.

This clonotype appeared many times. The chain carries TRBV2 and TRBJ2-2; D uncertain. CDR1 is SNHLY and CDR2 is FYNNEI in the germline V gene. The length of the CDR3 is 15 residues. Trimming shortened V by 4 bases and J by 6 bases, and 15 bases separated the two germline ends. Here the CDR3 reads CASSGLPPGSGELFF. CDR3 coding DNA: TGTGCCAGCAGTGGTTTACCCCCTGGTTCCGGGGAGCTGTTTTTT. Based on the CDR3 plus reference TRBV2 and TRBJ2-2, the full variable domain is EPEVTQTPSHQVTQMGQEVILRCVPISNHLYFYWYRQILGQKVEFLVSFYNNEISEKSEIFDDQFSVERPDGSNFTLKIRSTKLEDSAMYFCASSGLPPGSGELFFGEGSRLTVL.

This clonotype was seen repeatedly, ten times or more. The chain links TRBV20-1 to TRBJ1-1; D remains ambiguous. The CDR3 spans 14 residues. CDR1 is DFQATT, CDR2 SNEGSKA, per germline (reference sequence). V gave up 4 bases and J gave up 2 bases, with 14 bases separating them. Written as DNA, the CDR3 is TGCAGTGCTAAAATAGAGTGGGGAAACACTGAAGCTTTCTTT. It translates to CSAKIEWGNTEAFF.

V usage is TRBV3-1 and J usage is TRBJ1-2, with TRBD1 matching over 7 bases. V gave up 0 bases and J gave up 4 bases; unmatched junction bases: 2. Germline CDR1 LGHDT, CDR2 YNNKEL (reference sequence). There are 14 residues in the CDR3. CDR3: CASSQEGQTYGYTF. The CDR3 bases are TGTGCCAGCAGCCAAGAGGGACAGACCTATGGCTACACCTTC.

In this sample, this clonotype turned up a few times. The chain recombines TRBV19 with TRBJ2-1; a possible D gene is TRBD2 (5 bases). The CDR3 extends over 13 amino acids. Germline loops: CDR1 LNHDA, CDR2 SQIVND (reference sequence). V was cut by 5 bases and J by 5 bases, with 10 bases left in between. The CDR3 here is CASSVAWHNEQFF. The DNA of the CDR3 is TGTGCCAGTAGTGTAGCGTGGCACAATGAGCAGTTCTTC.

The chain couples TRBV3-1 to TRBJ2-3; possible D gene TRBD2, 5 bases. Per germline, CDR1 LGHDT and CDR2 YNNKEL (reference sequence). The CDR3 contains 15 residues. V lost 4 bases, J lost 2 bases, and 13 bases lay in between. For the CDR3, the DNA is TGTGCCAGCAGCCCGGACTCCCCCCTCACAGATACGCAGTATTTT. Translating gives CASSPDSPLTDTQYF.

This clonotype turned up a few times. The chain recombines TRBV28 with TRBJ2-5; 7 nucleotides line up with TRBD2. The CDR3 consists of 15 residues. Germline assignment: CDR1 MDHEN and CDR2 SYDVKM. V was pared by 5 bases and J by 8 bases, with 14 bases of the junction left unmatched. CDR3 region: CASSTAGSRSSTQYF. Written as DNA, the CDR3 is TGTGCCAGCAGTACAGCGGGGAGCCGTTCCTCCACCCAGTACTTC.

The chain links TRBV20-1 to TRBJ2-1, with TRBD2 identical over 7 bases. Per the germline V gene, CDR1 is DFQATT and CDR2 is SNEGSKA (reference sequence). This CDR3 is built from 13 residues. The trim removed 3 bases at V and 6 bases at J, leaving 5 bases unmatched. The DNA of the CDR3 is TGCAGTGCTAGCCAAGCGGGATTCAATGAGCAGTTCTTC. It codes for CSASQAGFNEQFF.

The sample holds a few counts of this clonotype. J is TRBJ2-5 and V is TRBV5-4, with a tentative D call TRBD1 (6 bases). The CDR3 is made up of 15 amino acids. Trimming pared 5 bases from V and 2 bases from J, leaving 16 bases between. CDR1 is SGHNT, CDR2 YYREEE, per germline (reference sequence). CDR3 DNA: TGTGCCAGCAGATCGGCCCAGACAGGTCAAGAGACCCAGTACTTC. Its protein product is CASRSAQTGQETQYF.

V is TRBV7-6 and J is TRBJ1-2, with D tentatively TRBD1 (6 bases). This CDR3 is 14 amino acids long. V lost 5 bases to trimming and J lost 8 bases, with 18 bases between them. Per germline, CDR1 SGHVS and CDR2 FNYEAQ. CDR3 loop: CASSRSPGELGYTF. The CDR3 DNA sequence: TGTGCCAGCAGCCGTAGCCCAGGGGAGCTGGGCTACACCTTC. The whole variable domain, filled in from reference TRBV7-6 and TRBJ1-2, reads GAGVSQSPRYKVTKRGQDVALRCDPISGHVSLYWYRQALGQGPEFLTYFNYEAQQDKSGLPNDRFSAERPEGSISTLTIQRTEQRDSAMYRCASSRSPGELGYTFGSGTRLTVV.

This chain joins TRBV5-5 and TRBJ2-1, with D perhaps assigned TRBD1 or TRBD2 (6 bases each). The CDR3 is 13 residues long. Germline values: CDR1 SGHKS, CDR2 YYEKEE (reference sequence). V was clipped by 6 bases and J by 4 bases, with 11 bases between them. CDR3 sequence (DNA): TGTGCCAGCACACGAGGGGGGTACAATGAGCAGTTCTTC. It encodes CASTRGGYNEQFF. The variable domain in full, completed from reference TRBV5-5 and TRBJ2-1, reads DAGVTQSPTHLIKTRGQQVTLRCSPISGHKSVSWYQQVLGQGPQFIFQYYEKEERGRGNFPDRFSARQFPNYSSELNVNALLLGDSALYLCASTRGGYNEQFFGPGTRLTVL.

The genes are TRBV2 and TRBJ2-4; no reliable D call. CDR1 is SNHLY, CDR2 FYNNEI, per germline. The length of the CDR3 is 14 residues. V was cut by 6 bases and J by 9 bases, with 18 bases left in between. CDR3 nucleotides: TGTGCCAGCAGGAGTCGGGTTGGAGAGTTCATTCAGTACTTC. Amino acids: CASRSRVGEFIQYF.

This clonotype was detected only a few times. This rearrangement joins TRBV3-1 to TRBJ2-2, with TRBD2 matching 14 bases. From germline, CDR1 is LGHDT and CDR2 YNNKEL (reference sequence). The ends lost 1 base at V and 3 bases at J; junction bases unmatched: 4. The CDR3 length is 18 residues. The DNA of the CDR3 is TGTGCCAGCAGCCAAGGACTAGCGGGGGGGCCGTACACCGGGGAGCTGTTTTTT. Translation gives CASSQGLAGGPYTGELFF.

In this sample, this clonotype turned up a few times. V gene TRBV27 combines with J gene TRBJ2-3; 12 bases map to TRBD2. CDR3 length: 15 residues. CDR1 is MNHEY and CDR2 is SMNVEV in the germline V gene (reference sequence). The J segment lost 2 bases and the V segment lost 5 bases, leaving 2 bases of the junction unmatched. DNA of the CDR3: TGTGCCAGCAGTCCTAGCGGGAGGGCCACAGATACGCAGTATTTT. This translates into CASSPSGRATDTQYF.

The rearrangement joins TRBV6-5 to TRBJ1-5; no firm D call. The CDR3 is 16 residues long. V lost 0 bases and J 0 bases, leaving 9 bases between the germline ends. Germline V gene data show CDR1 as MNHEY and CDR2 as SVGAGI. CDR3 in amino acids: CASSYSTRTSNQPQHF. CDR3 in DNA: TGTGCCAGCAGTTACTCGACCAGAACTAGCAATCAGCCCCAGCATTTT.

This clonotype was observed at least ten times. This chain uses TRBV12-3 or TRBV12-4 with TRBJ2-2; tentative D call: TRBD2 (6 bases). The CDR3 spans 14 residues. Trimming took 5 bases from V and 5 from J, leaving 12 bases between them. The DNA for the CDR3 is TGTGCCAGCAGTCGGGACTCCCCGACCGGGGAGCTGTTTTTT. Protein: CASSRDSPTGELFF.

This clonotype was detected only a few times. The chain links TRBV14 to TRBJ2-7; D may match TRBD1 or TRBD2 (6 bases each). Germline V lookup: CDR1 SGHDN, CDR2 FVKESK. This CDR3 is built from 13 residues. Deletions cut 1 base from V and 6 bases from J, with 10 bases between. The CDR3 loop is CASSQVGGLEQYF. In DNA, the CDR3 is TGTGCCAGCAGCCAAGTTGGGGGGCTCGAGCAGTACTTC.